These 9 T cell receptor beta chains were sequenced from one sample in a study of OX40 agonist ivuxolimab in advanced cancers. Profiled with immunoSEQ multiplex PCR; TCRdb holds only in-frame clones, not every one. This sample has some 77,000 clones, with around 93% found just once. This specimen was CD4+ or CD8+ T cells sorted from blood, taken in a trial of the OX40 agonist ivuxolimab. The receptors derive from an adult with an advanced solid tumor such as melanoma, head and neck, liver or kidney cancer.

The chain combines TRBV10-3 with TRBJ1-2; no clear D gene. This CDR3 spans 13 amino acids. The germline gives CDR1 ENHRY, CDR2 SYGVKD. The ends were cut back, 3 bases at V and 8 bases at J, with 13 bases in the middle. The CDR3 coding sequence is TGTGCCATCAGTGACTCCGGGCCAGAAGGCTACACCTTC. Translated: CAISDSGPEGYTF.

The chain's CDR3 is CASSLGEFSEQYF. The CDR3 bases are TGTGCCAGCAGCTTAGGGGAGTTCAGCGAGCAGTACTTC. The chain joins TRBV7-2 to TRBJ2-7; D may be TRBD2 (5 bases). V lost 1 base, J lost 6 bases, and 10 bases lay in between. Germline CDR1 SGHTA, CDR2 FQGNSA. CDR3 length: 13 residues.

A remark on this clone: This CDR3 is also generated by other DNA sequences in the sample. This rearrangement joins TRBV27 to TRBJ1-5; D not certain. Germline V gene lookup returns CDR1 MNHEY and CDR2 SMNVEV (reference sequence). The CDR3 has 13 residues. V was pared by 3 bases and J by 4 bases, with 7 bases between. The CDR3: CASSFGGNQPQHF. The CDR3 nucleotides are TGTGCCAGCAGTTTTGGAGGGAATCAGCCCCAGCATTTT.

The chain carries TRBV29-1 and TRBJ2-2, with D possibly matching TRBD2 (7 bases). V lost 5 bases and J lost 8, with 12 bases in between. The CDR3 spans 12 residues. Germline CDR1 is SQVTM and CDR2 is ANQGSEA. The CDR3 spells CSVLGGPGELFF. The DNA for the CDR3 is TGCAGCGTTCTCGGGGGGCCGGGGGAGCTGTTTTTT.

The J gene is TRBJ1-1, the V gene TRBV7-9; D remains unclear. V gave up 4 bases and J gave up 0 bases, with 24 bases separating them. The CDR3 totals 19 residues. The germline gives CDR1 SEHNR, CDR2 FQNEAQ (reference sequence). The CDR3 loop reads CASSSNDVKRAEMNTEAFF. The DNA of the CDR3 is TGTGCCAGCAGCTCAAACGACGTAAAAAGGGCAGAGATGAACACTGAAGCTTTCTTT.

CDR3 amino acids: CASSPPHAPTYEQYF. The DNA of the CDR3 is TGTGCCAGCTCACCACCCCATGCACCGACCTACGAGCAGTACTTC. The chain recombines TRBV18 with TRBJ2-7, with D uncertain. Trimming cost V 0 bases and J 2 bases, with 11 bases left between them. In germline, CDR1 is KGHSH, CDR2 LQKENI. This CDR3 comprises 15 residues. Drawing the rest from reference TRBV18 and TRBJ2-7, the complete variable domain is NAGVMQNPRHLVRRRGQEARLRCSPMKGHSHVYWYRQLPEEGLKFMVYLQKENIIDESGMPKERFSAEFPKEGPSILRIQQVVRGDSAAYFCASSPPHAPTYEQYFGPGTRLTVT.

The rearrangement links TRBV6-1 to TRBJ2-2; 8 nucleotides align to TRBD2. This CDR3 has 17 residues. In germline, CDR1 is MNHNS, CDR2 SASEGT. Germline trimming cut 4 bases from V and 1 base from J; bases unmatched to any gene: 8. The CDR3 region is CASSALPGLGNTGELFF. In DNA, the CDR3 is TGTGCCAGCAGTGCCCTGCCGGGACTAGGGAACACCGGGGAGCTGTTTTTT.

The CDR3 DNA sequence: TGTGCCAGCAGCGCCAAAGAGGGGCGAGGTAACTATGGCTACACCTTC. Translating it yields CASSAKEGRGNYGYTF. The V gene is TRBV9, the J gene TRBJ1-2, with D possibly TRBD1 on 5 matching bases. The CDR3 contains 16 residues. Trimming left V 3 bases short and J 1 base short, with 16 bases between. The germline V gene has CDR1 SGDLS and CDR2 YYNGEE.

V usage is TRBV27 and J usage is TRBJ2-7; maybe TRBD1 (5 bases). The CDR3 extends over 18 amino acids. V was pared by 1 base and J by 3 bases, with 22 bases between. Germline lookup yields CDR1 MNHEY and CDR2 SMNVEV (reference sequence). The CDR3 sequence: CASSLFGQGFDLGYEQYF. CDR3 nucleotide sequence: TGTGCCAGCAGTTTATTTGGCCAGGGATTCGACCTTGGCTACGAGCAGTACTTC.